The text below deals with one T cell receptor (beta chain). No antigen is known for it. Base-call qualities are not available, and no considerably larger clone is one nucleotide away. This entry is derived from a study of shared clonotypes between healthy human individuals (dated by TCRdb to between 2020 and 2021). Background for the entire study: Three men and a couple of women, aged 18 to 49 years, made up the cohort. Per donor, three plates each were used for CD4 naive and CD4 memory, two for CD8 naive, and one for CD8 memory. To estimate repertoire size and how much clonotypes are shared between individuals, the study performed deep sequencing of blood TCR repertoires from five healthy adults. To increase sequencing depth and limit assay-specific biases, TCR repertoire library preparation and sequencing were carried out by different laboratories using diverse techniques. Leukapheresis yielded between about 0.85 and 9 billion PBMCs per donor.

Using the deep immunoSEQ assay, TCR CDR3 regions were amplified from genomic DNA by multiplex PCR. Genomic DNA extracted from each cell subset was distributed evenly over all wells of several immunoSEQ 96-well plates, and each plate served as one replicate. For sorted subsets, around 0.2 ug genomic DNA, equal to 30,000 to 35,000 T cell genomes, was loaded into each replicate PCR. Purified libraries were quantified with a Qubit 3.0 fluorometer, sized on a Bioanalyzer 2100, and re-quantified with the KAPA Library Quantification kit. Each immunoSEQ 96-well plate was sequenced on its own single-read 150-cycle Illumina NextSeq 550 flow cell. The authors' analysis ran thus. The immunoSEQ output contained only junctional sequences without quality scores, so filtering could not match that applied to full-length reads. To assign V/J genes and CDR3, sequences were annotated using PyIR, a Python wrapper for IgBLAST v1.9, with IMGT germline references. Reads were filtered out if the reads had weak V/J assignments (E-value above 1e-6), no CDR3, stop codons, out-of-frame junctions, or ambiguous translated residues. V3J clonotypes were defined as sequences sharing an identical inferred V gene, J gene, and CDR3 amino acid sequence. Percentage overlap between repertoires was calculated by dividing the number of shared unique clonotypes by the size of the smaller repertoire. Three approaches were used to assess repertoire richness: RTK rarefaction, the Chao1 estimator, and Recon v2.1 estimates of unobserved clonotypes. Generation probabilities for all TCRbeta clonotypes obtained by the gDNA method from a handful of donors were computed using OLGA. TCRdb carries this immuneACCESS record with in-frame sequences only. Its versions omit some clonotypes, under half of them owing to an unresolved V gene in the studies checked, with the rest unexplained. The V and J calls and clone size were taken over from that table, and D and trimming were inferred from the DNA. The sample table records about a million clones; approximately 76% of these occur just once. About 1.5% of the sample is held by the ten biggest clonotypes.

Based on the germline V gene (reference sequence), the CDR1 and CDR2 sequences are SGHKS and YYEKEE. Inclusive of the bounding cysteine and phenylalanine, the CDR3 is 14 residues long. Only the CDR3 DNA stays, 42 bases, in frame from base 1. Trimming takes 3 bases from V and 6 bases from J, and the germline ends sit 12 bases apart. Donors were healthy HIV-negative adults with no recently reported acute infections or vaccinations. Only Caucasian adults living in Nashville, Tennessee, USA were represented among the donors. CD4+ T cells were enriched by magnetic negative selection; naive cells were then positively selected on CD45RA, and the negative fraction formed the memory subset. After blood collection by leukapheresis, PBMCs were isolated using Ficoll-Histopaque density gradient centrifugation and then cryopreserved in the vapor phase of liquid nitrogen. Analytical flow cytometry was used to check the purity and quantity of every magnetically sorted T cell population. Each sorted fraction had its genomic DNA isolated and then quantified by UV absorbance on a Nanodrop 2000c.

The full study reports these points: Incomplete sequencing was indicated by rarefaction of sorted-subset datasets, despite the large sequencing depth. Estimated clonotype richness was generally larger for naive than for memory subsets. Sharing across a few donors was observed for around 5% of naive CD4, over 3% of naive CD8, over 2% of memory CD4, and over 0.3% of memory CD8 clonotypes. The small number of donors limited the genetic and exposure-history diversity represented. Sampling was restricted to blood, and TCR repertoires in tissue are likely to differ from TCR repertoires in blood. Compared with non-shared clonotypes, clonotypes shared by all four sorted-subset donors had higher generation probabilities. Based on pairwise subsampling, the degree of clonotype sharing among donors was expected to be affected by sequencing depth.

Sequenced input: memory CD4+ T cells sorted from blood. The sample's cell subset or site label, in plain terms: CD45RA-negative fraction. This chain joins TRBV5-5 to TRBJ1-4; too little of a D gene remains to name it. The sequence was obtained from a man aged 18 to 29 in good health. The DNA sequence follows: TGTGCCAGCAGCTCCGGACGGGAGCATGAAAAACTGTTTTTT. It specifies CASSSGREHEKLFF.